This T cell receptor beta chain was recorded in a study of OX40 agonist ivuxolimab in advanced cancers. A note on this clone: Its antigen is still unknown.

This CDR3 is built from 15 residues. The V gene lost 2 bases and the J gene lost 0 bases, with 10 bases spanning the gap. Germline values: CDR1 MNHNS, CDR2 SASEGT. Study-level results: Low normalized clonal expansion also occurred in some nonresponding patients. More expanded clones were seen, on average, in CD8+ T cells than in CD4+.

Autoimmune disease history or systemic immunosuppression was exclusionary. Clones were sequenced by immunoSEQ multiplex PCR, and TCRdb holds only the in-frame ones, with some missing. In the table there are 65,000 to 95,000 clones, less than 95% of which are singletons. The sample consisted of CD4+ or CD8+ T cells sorted from blood, taken in a trial of the OX40 agonist ivuxolimab. The chain couples TRBV6-1 to TRBJ1-2; no clear D. This clonotype was sampled from an adult with an advanced solid tumor such as melanoma, head and neck, liver or kidney cancer. This CDR3 reads CASSETFGANYGYTF. In DNA form, the CDR3 reads TGTGCCAGCAGTGAAACGTTCGGAGCTAACTATGGCTACACCTTC.